This TCR beta chain was documented in a study of T cell responses to AZD1222 COVID-19 vaccine. Germline CDR1 MDHEN, CDR2 SYDVKM. Between the trimmed V and J ends, which lost 7 bases and 3 bases, there was a span of 16 bases. This CDR3 has 15 amino acids. Repertoires were generated with immunoSEQ multiplex PCR, while TCRdb's copy carries only in-frame clones and drops some. The sample records some 180,000 clones, about 93% being singletons. Study-wide findings and caveats: There were repertoire samples only from the period after the peak T cell response. Clonal diversity may have been underestimated, and the donors were mostly white British, with more females than males. Only a handful of AZD1222 recipients tested seropositive at baseline.

On this clone: Its antigen is as yet unknown.

The rearrangement links TRBV28 to TRBJ1-3, with TRBD1 as a possible D gene (5 bases). This sample comprised peripheral blood, obtained 28 days after the second AZD1222 dose. The clonotype originates from an adult who received the AZD1222 COVID-19 vaccine. The CDR3 DNA sequence: TGTGCCAGCACCAATCGGGGCCACGGTGGAAACACCATATATTTT. It is translated as CASTNRGHGGNTIYF.